This TCR beta chain was sequenced in a study of T-cell memory formation after mild COVID-19 (dated by TCRdb to about 2021). Regarding the complete study: Most TCR sequence clusters were specific to one of the two donors. In a couple of donors, T-cell clones that expanded and contracted after mild COVID-19 were tracked by sequencing TCRalpha and TCRbeta repertoires over time. The cohort comprised two young, previously healthy adult volunteers, one female and one male.

TCRdb lists the instrument as Illumina NovaSeq 6000. cDNA libraries for TCRalpha and TCRbeta were prepared by 5'RACE using constant-segment primers, with sample barcodes and unique molecular identifiers added. RNA was extracted from every sample with Trizol reagent. Libraries were amplified in two PCR steps, with a second sample barcode and Illumina TruSeq adapters added in the second step. The libraries were sequenced on an Illumina NovaSeq using 2 x 150 bp paired-end reads. The authors' pipeline ran thus. With migec v1.2.7, reads were demultiplexed and then collapsed into UMI-guided consensus sequences. Using mixcr v2.1.11, UMI consensuses were aligned to TRA and TRB V and J templates and then assembled into clonotypes. A clonotype was counted as expanded or contracted only if both edgeR and NoisET called the change significant, with noise models trained on biological replicates. For edgeR calls, a false discovery rate-adjusted p below 0.01 and a log2 fold-change threshold of 1 were applied. As an exploratory analysis of dynamics, max-normalized trajectories of the 1000 most abundant clonotypes were examined by PCA with hierarchical clustering. Separately sequenced CD4+ and CD8+ repertoires were used to assign the CD4 or CD8 phenotype of responding clones. The public reads were reprocessed in TCRdb via fastp at Q25 and MiXCR, keeping in-frame beta chains. Rows matching on CDR3 protein sequence are summarized as one entry with the most common DNA and genes. TCRdb's processing, not the authors' own work, is the source of the V and J calls. Present in this sample are tens of thousands of distinct CDR3 sequences, roughly 21% of which were seen just once. The top ten clones comprise 1.5% of the sample.

What the study reported, not specific to this receptor: Contracting CD4+ clones were located mainly in the CM and EM memory subsets, whereas CD8+ clones were found to be enriched in EMRA. Some responding clones were found in pre-infection memory, which suggests that pre-existing cross-reactive memory T cells took part in the SARS-CoV-2 response. The study covered only two mild cases, and larger cohorts including severe cases with pre-infection samples were considered necessary. SARS-CoV-2 specificity was not confirmed for the second-wave clones peaking on day 37. Clones that contracted from day 15 to 85 showed balanced CD4/CD8 phenotypes, whereas a second wave of clones that expanded from day 15 to 37 leaned towards CD4+.

This clonotype was observed many times. The clone's antigen remains unknown. Base qualities were left out, and no much larger clone turns up one base away. PBMCs were isolated by Ficoll-Paque density gradient centrifugation. This sequence originates from an adult who had mild COVID-19 (a few samples of this study predate the infection). The sample titles of this study are shuffled in the database, so cell type and time point are left out. The sample taken for sequencing was PBMCs or a T cell subset sorted from them (not recorded which).

The CDR3 protein is CASRSDGYTF. Here is the DNA: TGTGCCAGCAGAAGCGATGGCTACACCTTC. In this chain, TRBV2 is recombined with TRBJ1-2; no D gene is confidently identified. The trim is 6 bases for V and 6 bases for J, with a gap of 5 bases between the germline ends. As encoded in the germline V gene, CDR1 is SNHLY while CDR2 is FYNNEI. From cysteine to phenylalanine, the CDR3 is 10 amino acids long. Only the CDR3 region is kept as DNA, spanning 30 bases read in frame from base 1.